This TCR beta chain emerged from a study of T cell changes during pregnancy in multiple sclerosis. This CDR3 has 15 residues. From germline, CDR1 is MDHEN and CDR2 SYDVKM. The table came from immunoSEQ multiplex PCR; TCRdb's copy has only in-frame clones and leaves some out. The sample holds around 44,000 clones, around 93% seen once. As regards this clone: The junction departs from the called germline gene at one end, perhaps through a read error.

The V and J genes are TRBV28 and TRBJ2-7, with D maybe TRBD1 (6 bases). The sample was CD8+ T cells from peripheral blood mononuclear cells, taken in the third trimester of pregnancy. This sequence was found in a female donor with multiple sclerosis, enrolled in a pregnancy study. The CDR3 loop is CASSLTSTGSHEQYF. CDR3 DNA: TGTGCCAGCAGTTTAACCTCGACAGGCTCCCACGAGCAGTACTTC.